Each of the 14 T cell receptor beta chains below was sequenced from the same sample in a study of molecular identifiers for immune sequencing clone quantification (dated 2018 in TCRdb). The method was PCR. The sequencing machine was an Illumina HiSeq 4000. The public reads were reanalyzed by TCRdb: fastp trimming at Q25, MiXCR alignment, in-frame beta chains only. Each record represents a unique CDR3 protein, reported with the most common genes and DNA among its rows. Recorded for this sample are roughly 320,000 distinct CDR3 sequences; about 20% of them occurred a single time. The top ten hold about 0.81% of the sample. Material for sequencing was naive CD8+ T cells from blood, with Jurkat cell RNA spiked in. What the cell subset or site label conveys for this sample: FACS-sorted CD8+CD4-CCR7+CD45RA+ naive T cells. All receptors come from a human donor in good health. Some libraries in this study had Jurkat cell RNA spiked in.

The chain couples TRBV20-1 to TRBJ2-2; D is ambiguous. This CDR3 region has 16 residues. From germline, CDR1 is DFQATT and CDR2 SNEGSKA (reference sequence). V was trimmed by 0 bases and J by 0 bases, leaving 11 bases between them. CDR3 nucleotides: TGCAGTGCTAGAGATCTTGCGGATCCGAACACCGGGGAGCTGTTTTTT. Translating it yields CSARDLADPNTGELFF.

This clonotype was observed at least ten times. The chain has TRBV5-1 and TRBJ2-7; 9 bases are a match to TRBD1. Germline lookup yields CDR1 SGHRS and CDR2 YFSETQ. The V gene end was trimmed by 2 bases and the J gene end by 1 base; junction bases not matched to a gene: 7. The CDR3 spans 16 residues. The CDR3 here is CASSFDSGTGSYEQYF. CDR3 nucleotides: TGCGCCAGCAGCTTCGACTCCGGGACAGGGTCCTACGAGCAGTACTTC.

This clonotype occurred many times. V usage is TRBV2 and J usage is TRBJ1-2; unclear D gene. The germline V gene has CDR1 SNHLY and CDR2 FYNNEI. The ends were cut back, 3 bases at V and 1 base at J, with 3 bases in the middle. The CDR3 is made up of 12 amino acids. The CDR3 is CASSDSNYGYTF. CDR3 sequence (DNA): TGTGCCAGCAGTGACAGTAACTATGGCTACACCTTC.

The V gene is TRBV6-2 or TRBV6-3, the J gene TRBJ1-1; the D gene is possibly TRBD1 (5 bases). The CDR3 has 15 residues. Looked up from germline, CDR1 is MNHEY and CDR2 is SVGEGT. V gave up 2 bases and J gave up 0 bases, with 10 bases separating them. The CDR3 reads CASSYIGRVNTEAFF. CDR3 coding DNA: TGTGCCAGCAGTTACATTGGCAGGGTGAACACTGAAGCTTTCTTT.

The chain links TRBV11-2 to TRBJ2-7, with 9 positions matching TRBD1. There are 16 residues in the CDR3. Germline CDR1 and CDR2: SGHAT and FQNNGV. V gave up 4 bases and J gave up 3 bases; unmatched junction bases: 10. The CDR3 nucleotides read TGTGCCAGCAGCTCGGGAGAGGGACAGGGATACTACGAGCAGTACTTC. Translated, it gives CASSSGEGQGYYEQYF. Supplemented by reference TRBV11-2 and TRBJ2-7, the full variable domain reads EAGVAQSPRYKIIEKRQSVAFWCNPISGHATLYWYQQILGQGPKLLIQFQNNGVVDDSQLPKDRFSAERLKGVDSTLKIQPAKLEDSAVYLCASSSGEGQGYYEQYFGPGTRLTVT.

This clonotype was seen at least ten times. The rearrangement links TRBV29-1 to TRBJ2-2; D uncertain. Germline V gene sequence: CDR1 SQVTM, CDR2 ANQGSEA. Trimming took 3 bases from V and 1 from J, leaving 6 bases between them. The CDR3 is 13 residues long. The CDR3 reads CSVDGQNTGELFF. In DNA, the CDR3 is TGCAGCGTTGATGGGCAGAACACCGGGGAGCTGTTTTTT.

There are many counts of this clonotype. The rearrangement uses TRBV3-1 and TRBJ2-4; 7 bases align to TRBD1. The CDR3 loop spans 17 amino acids. Unmatched junction bases numbered 8, after V lost 0 bases and J lost 3 bases. Germline loops: CDR1 LGHDT, CDR2 YNNKEL (reference sequence). The CDR3 nucleotides are TGTGCCAGCAGCCAAGACCCAAATTGGACAGGCAAAAACATTCAGTACTTC. Its translation is CASSQDPNWTGKNIQYF.

This clonotype was detected ten times or more. The CDR3 DNA reads as TGTGCCAGCAGCGTGGGGACTAGCGGCACAGATACGCAGTATTTT. Translated, it gives CASSVGTSGTDTQYF. The gene calls are TRBV9 and TRBJ2-3; 10 bases map to TRBD2. CDR1 and CDR2 (germline): SGDLS, YYNGEE. The CDR3 covers 15 residues. The trim removed 2 bases at V and 1 base at J, leaving 1 base unmatched.

This clonotype occurred a few times. The V and J genes are TRBV13 and TRBJ2-3, with unresolved D. CDR1 and CDR2 from the germline V gene are PRHDT and FYEKMQ (reference sequence). The CDR3 is 12 amino acids. The V and J ends lost 5 bases and 6 bases respectively, with 9 bases between them. CDR3 sequence reads: CASSRRRDTQYF. The CDR3, as DNA: TGTGCCAGCAGCCGGCGACGGGATACGCAGTATTTT.

This clonotype was seen at least ten times. The chain links TRBV20-1 to TRBJ2-3, with 14 bases fitting TRBD2. Germline values: CDR1 DFQATT, CDR2 SNEGSKA (reference sequence). There are 15 residues in the CDR3. V was clipped by 5 bases and J by 3 bases; unmatched bases: 4. The CDR3 region has the DNA TGCAGTGCTTCCCGGACTAGCGGGGGGACAGATACGCAGTATTTT. Translating it yields CSASRTSGGTDTQYF.

Of note for this clonotype: A much larger clone lies one base from this, so it may be a read error. The rearrangement joins TRBV27 to TRBJ2-7; TRBD2 matches at 8 bases. V lost 6 bases, J lost 0 bases, and 4 bases stayed unmatched. Germline V lookup: CDR1 MNHEY, CDR2 SMNVEV (reference sequence). The CDR3 is made up of 14 amino acids. The CDR3 sequence is CASRTRGGSYEQYF. The CDR3 bases are TGTGCCAGCAGAACCCGGGGGGGCTCCTACGAGCAGTACTTC.

This clonotype was detected many times. The V and J genes are TRBV3-1 and TRBJ2-5; D may be TRBD2 (5 bases). The CDR3 length is 14 residues. The V end was cut by 4 bases, the J end by 4 bases, with 13 bases between. The germline V gene has CDR1 LGHDT and CDR2 YNNKEL (reference sequence). CDR3 sequence (DNA): TGTGCCAGCAGCCCCAGAGGGTTTAGAGAGACCCAGTACTTC. Protein sequence: CASSPRGFRETQYF.

This clonotype has a count of ten or more. The rearrangement links TRBV7-9 to TRBJ1-1, with 7 positions matching TRBD1. Germline-derived CDR1 and CDR2 are SEHNR and FQNEAQ (reference sequence). The CDR3 consists of 14 residues. Unmatched junction bases numbered 7, after V lost 5 bases and J lost 4 bases. The CDR3 here is CASSPGGGITEAFF. The CDR3 DNA reads as TGTGCCAGCAGCCCAGGGGGGGGGATCACTGAAGCTTTCTTT.

This clonotype was counted ten times or more. The chain joins TRBV7-8 to TRBJ1-5; a weak D match, TRBD1 (5 bases). Trimming cost V 0 bases and J 0 bases, with 9 bases left between them. Looked up from germline, CDR1 is SGHVS and CDR2 is FQNEAQ. This CDR3 is built from 16 residues. CDR3 bases: TGTGCCAGCAGCTTAGCAGGGGACTATAGCAATCAGCCCCAGCATTTT. Protein: CASSLAGDYSNQPQHF. Full variable domain (outside the CDR3, taken from reference TRBV7-8 and TRBJ1-5): GAGVSQSPRYKVAKRGQDVALRCDPISGHVSLFWYQQALGQGPEFLTYFQNEAQLDKSGLPSDRFFAERPEGSVSTLKIQRTQQEDSAVYLCASSLAGDYSNQPQHFGDGTRLSIL.